These T cell receptor beta chains were read from a single sample in a study of cytomegalovirus exposure and HLA in healthy donors. Data came from immunoSEQ multiplex PCR; TCRdb stores just in-frame clones and leaves some out. This table holds 150,000 to 200,000 clones, roughly 79% found once. The source material was PBMCs. The receptors stem from a man aged 30 to 39 in good health and CMV-seronegative. Both conserved end residues are part of each CDR3. The D gene is left open where the match is weak. Not all rows give a size; the values are once, few, many and, for expanded clones, a class.

TRBV5-6	few	TRBJ2-5	NA	TGTGCCAGCAGCTTGGAGAGGGGGATGACTAGCAGCCAAGAGACCCAGTACTTC	CASSLERGMTSSQETQYF
TRBV29-1	once	TRBJ2-7	NA	TGCAGCAATCAACAGTACGAGCAGTACTTC	CSNQQYEQYF
TRBV20-1	NA	TRBJ2-5	NA	TGCAGTGCAGGGGGGGTAGGCAGCGAGTACTTC	CSAGGVGSEYF
TRBV7-3	NA	TRBJ1-1	NA	TGTGCCAGCAGCTTAAACCCGGGGATGAACACTGAAGCTTTCTTT	CASSLNPGMNTEAFF
TRBV9	few	TRBJ1-2	TRBD1	TGTGCCAGCAGCGTAGGAGGGACAGAGAACTATGGCTACACCTTC	CASSVGGTENYGYTF
TRBV11-3	NA	TRBJ2-5	TRBD1	TGTGCCAGCAGCCCAGGGACAGGGGCAGCCCACCAAGAGACCCAGTACTTC	CASSPGTGAAHQETQYF
TRBV4-3	NA	TRBJ1-2	NA	TGCGCCAGCAGCCAAGAGACAGTCTATGGGTCTTGGGGCTACACCTTC	CASSQETVYGSWGYTF
TRBV25-1	NA	TRBJ2-6	NA	TGTGCCAGCACTAGGGGAACTGGGGCCAACGTCCTGACTTTC	CASTRGTGANVLTF
TRBV7-6	NA	TRBJ1-1	TRBD1	TGTGCCAGCAGCCCTAGACAGGGGCTGGGGACTGAAGCTTTCTTT	CASSPRQGLGTEAFF
TRBV6-5	NA	TRBJ2-7	TRBD2	TGTGCCAGCAGTGTACTAGCGGGAGACCCCTACGAGCAGTACTTC	CASSVLAGDPYEQYF
TRBV30	NA	TRBJ2-6	TRBD2	TGTGCCTGGAGCCCCCAGCGGGGGGGCGGTGGGGCCAACGTCCTGACTTTC	CAWSPQRGGGGANVLTF
TRBV9	NA	TRBJ2-7	NA	TGTGCCAGCAGCCCCCTAGGGGAGGTCTCCTACGAGCAGTACTTC	CASSPLGEVSYEQYF
TRBV20-1	NA	TRBJ1-2	NA	TGCAGTGCCGACTCTAACTATGGCTACACCTTC	CSADSNYGYTF
TRBV7-9	NA	TRBJ2-1	TRBD2	TGTGCCAGCAGCTCGCGACTAGCGGGGGGGGATGAGCAGTTCTTC	CASSSRLAGGDEQFF